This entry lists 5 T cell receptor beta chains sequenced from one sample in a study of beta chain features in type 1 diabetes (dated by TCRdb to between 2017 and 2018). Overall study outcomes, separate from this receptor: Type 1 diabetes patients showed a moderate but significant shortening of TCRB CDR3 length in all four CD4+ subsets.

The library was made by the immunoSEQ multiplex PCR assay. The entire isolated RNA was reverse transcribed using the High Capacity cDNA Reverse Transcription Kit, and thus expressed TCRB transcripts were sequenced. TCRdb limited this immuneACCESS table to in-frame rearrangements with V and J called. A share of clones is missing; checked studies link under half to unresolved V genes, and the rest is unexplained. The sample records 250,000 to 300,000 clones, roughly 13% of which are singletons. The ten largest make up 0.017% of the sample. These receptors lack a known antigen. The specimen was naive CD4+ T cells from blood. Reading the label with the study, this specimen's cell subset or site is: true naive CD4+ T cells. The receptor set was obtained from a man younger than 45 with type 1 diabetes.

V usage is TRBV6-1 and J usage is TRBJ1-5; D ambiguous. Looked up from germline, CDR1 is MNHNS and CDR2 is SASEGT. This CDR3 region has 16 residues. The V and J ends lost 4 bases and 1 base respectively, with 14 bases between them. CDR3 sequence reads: CASSAEGQLSNQPQHF. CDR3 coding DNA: TGTGCCAGCAGTGCTGAGGGTCAGCTGAGCAATCAGCCCCAGCATTTT.

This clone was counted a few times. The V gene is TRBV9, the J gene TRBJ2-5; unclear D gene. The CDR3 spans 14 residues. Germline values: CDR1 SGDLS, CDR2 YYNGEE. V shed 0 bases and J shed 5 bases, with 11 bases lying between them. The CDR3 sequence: CASSVERGSETQYF. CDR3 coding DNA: TGTGCCAGCAGCGTAGAGAGAGGAAGTGAGACCCAGTACTTC.

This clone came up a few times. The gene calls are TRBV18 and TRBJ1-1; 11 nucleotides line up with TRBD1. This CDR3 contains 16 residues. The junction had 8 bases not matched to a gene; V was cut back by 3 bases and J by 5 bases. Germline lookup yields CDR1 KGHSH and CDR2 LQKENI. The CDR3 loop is CASSPGQGAQGTEAFF. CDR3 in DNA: TGTGCCAGCTCACCCGGACAGGGGGCGCAGGGGACTGAAGCTTTCTTT.

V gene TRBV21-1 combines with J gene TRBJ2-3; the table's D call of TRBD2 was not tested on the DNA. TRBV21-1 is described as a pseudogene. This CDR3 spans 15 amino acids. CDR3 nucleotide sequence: TGTGCCAGCAGCAAGGCGGGAGGGGGCACAGATACGCAGTATTTT. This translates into CASSKAGGGTDTQYF.

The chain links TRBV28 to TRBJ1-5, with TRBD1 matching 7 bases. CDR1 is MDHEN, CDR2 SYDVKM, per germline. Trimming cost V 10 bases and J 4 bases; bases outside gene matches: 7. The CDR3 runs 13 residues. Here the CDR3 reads CAIGTVQNQPQHF. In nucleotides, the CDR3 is TGTGCCATTGGGACAGTTCAAAATCAGCCCCAGCATTTT.